A selection of T cell receptor beta chains follows, all from one sample in a study of molecular identifiers for immune sequencing clone quantification. One entry per CDR3 protein, called by TCRdb with MiXCR from the PCR reads. In the table there are roughly 300,000 distinct CDR3 sequences, about 22% of which are singletons. The sample consisted of naive CD8+ T cells from blood, with Jurkat cell RNA spiked in. The receptors here all came from a human donor in good health. Some libraries in this study had Jurkat cell RNA spiked in. Both conserved end residues are part of each CDR3. The order of the fields is J gene, V gene, clone size, D gene, CDR3 protein, CDR3 DNA. The D gene is left open where the match is weak. Clone size is not always given. Where it is, it says once, few, many or a class for expanded clones.

>TRBJ1-2|TRBV19|few|.
CASKYATEPNYGYTF
TGTGCCAGTAAATACGCGACAGAACCTAACTATGGCTACACCTTC
>TRBJ2-7|TRBV4-1|.|.
CASSQGPAEDYERYF
TGCGCCAGCAGCCAGGGCCCCGCGGAGGACTACGAGCGGTACTTC
>TRBJ1-1|TRBV28|many|.
CASSFPQGTEAFF
TGTGCCAGCAGTTTCCCCCAAGGCACTGAAGCTTTCTTT
>TRBJ1-4|TRBV9|.|TRBD1
CASSAGQGPANEKLFF
TGTGCCAGCAGCGCCGGACAGGGACCCGCTAATGAAAAACTGTTTTTT
>TRBJ2-7|TRBV28|.|TRBD1
CASSFDRDEQYF
TGTGCCAGCAGTTTCGACAGGGACGAGCAGTACTTC
>TRBJ2-3|TRBV19|.|.
CASSIVQGGDTQYF
TGTGCCAGTAGTATAGTTCAGGGCGGAGATACGCAGTATTTT
>TRBJ2-3|TRBV4-3|.|TRBD2
CASSQGTSKLYTDTHYF
TGCGCCAGCAGCCAAGGGACTAGCAAATTATACACAGATACGCATTATTTT
>TRBJ2-3|TRBV18|few|.
CASSPPGSGYTDTQYF
TGTGCCAGCTCACCACCGGGTAGCGGCTACACAGATACGCAGTATTTT
>TRBJ2-3|TRBV6-2/TRBV6-3|many|.
CASSYLARNTDTQYF
TGTGCCAGCAGTTACCTAGCGAGGAACACAGATACGCAGTATTTT
>TRBJ2-5|TRBV5-1|many|.
CASSFPGVQETQYF
TGCGCCAGCAGCTTCCCGGGAGTACAAGAGACCCAGTACTTC
>TRBJ2-7|TRBV11-2|.|TRBD2
CASSFGLAGGNNEQYF
TGTGCCAGCAGCTTCGGACTAGCGGGGGGTAATAACGAGCAGTACTTC
>TRBJ2-7|TRBV12-3/TRBV12-4|few|.
CASSPEGSGEQYF
TGTGCCAGCAGTCCGGAGGGATCCGGCGAGCAGTACTTC
>TRBJ2-6|TRBV3-1|few|.
CASSWLTGANVLTF
TGTGCCAGCAGCTGGTTGACTGGGGCCAACGTCCTGACTTTC
>TRBJ2-7|TRBV15|.|TRBD2
CATSRDRRRREGEQYF
TGTGCCACCAGCAGAGATAGGCGGCGGAGGGAGGGCGAGCAGTACTTC
>TRBJ2-1|TRBV27|few|.
CASSLSVRNEQFF
TGTGCCAGCAGTTTGTCAGTCAGGAATGAGCAGTTCTTC
>TRBJ1-1|TRBV10-1|.|TRBD1
CASHWRGRDTEAFF
TGCGCCAGCCATTGGAGGGGGCGAGACACTGAAGCTTTCTTT
>TRBJ2-3|TRBV5-6|few|.
CAGRQGTDTQYF
TGTGCCGGGCGACAGGGCACAGATACGCAGTATTTT
>TRBJ2-7|TRBV7-6|.|.
CASSLAPGDYEQYF
TGTGCCAGCAGCTTAGCGCCGGGGGACTACGAGCAGTACTTC
>TRBJ1-1|TRBV29-1|many|.
CSVERQNTEAFF
TGCAGCGTTGAAAGGCAGAACACTGAAGCTTTCTTT
>TRBJ2-7|TRBV6-6|few|TRBD1
CASSYSGWGQGAREQYF
TGTGCCAGCAGTTACTCCGGGTGGGGACAGGGGGCAAGGGAGCAGTACTTC
>TRBJ2-2|TRBV3-1|many|TRBD2
CASSPGTSGPPNTGELFF
TGTGCCAGCAGCCCGGGGACTAGCGGCCCCCCGAACACCGGGGAGCTGTTTTTT
>TRBJ2-3|TRBV14|few|.
CASSQDASFFSTDTQYF
TGTGCCAGCAGCCAAGATGCTAGCTTTTTTTCCACAGATACGCAGTATTTT
>TRBJ1-1|TRBV28|once|.
CASSFPGTETFF
TGTGCCAGCAGTTTCCCCGGGACTGAAACTTTCTTT
>TRBJ2-7|TRBV28|.|.
CASSLRGSGYEQYF
TGTGCCAGCAGTTTACGGGGGTCAGGCTACGAGCAGTACTTC
>TRBJ2-7|TRBV10-3|.|.
CAISEVGPASYEQYF
TGTGCCATCAGTGAAGTGGGGCCAGCGTCCTACGAGCAGTACTTC
>TRBJ1-1|TRBV7-9|many|.
CASSPVLGYTEAFF
TGTGCCAGCAGCCCCGTGCTAGGGTACACTGAAGCTTTCTTT
>TRBJ2-2|TRBV9|.|TRBD2
CASSLGLAGAVGELFF
TGTGCCAGCAGCCTGGGACTAGCGGGAGCAGTCGGGGAGCTGTTTTTT
>TRBJ2-3|TRBV30|few|TRBD2
CAWSFPSTSASTDTQYF
TGTGCCTGGAGTTTTCCCTCGACTAGCGCTAGCACAGATACGCAGTATTTT
>TRBJ2-3|TRBV9|.|.
CASSVATEANTDTQYF
TGTGCCAGCAGCGTAGCTACGGAGGCTAACACAGATACGCAGTATTTT
>TRBJ2-5|TRBV6-5|few|TRBD2
CATRVAWRGEGETQYF
TGTGCCACCAGAGTCGCTTGGCGGGGGGAAGGTGAGACCCAGTACTTC
>TRBJ1-4|TRBV4-1|.|.
CASSQEGRGGEKLFF
TGCGCCAGCAGCCAAGAGGGCAGGGGAGGAGAAAAACTGTTTTTT
>TRBJ1-4|TRBV20-1|.|TRBD1
CSARIRDRENEKLFF
TGCAGTGCTAGAATCCGGGACAGGGAAAATGAAAAACTGTTTTTT
>TRBJ2-4|TRBV6-2/TRBV6-3|few|.
CASSYSSVSIQYF
TGTGCCAGCAGTTACTCCTCAGTAAGCATTCAGTACTTC
>TRBJ1-1|TRBV7-9|.|.
CASSPPDLRAEAFF
TGTGCCAGCAGCCCACCGGACCTGAGGGCTGAAGCTTTCTTT
>TRBJ2-3|TRBV7-8|many|TRBD2
CASSPEYSGAFTDTQYF
TGTGCCAGCAGTCCCGAGTATAGCGGGGCTTTCACAGATACGCAGTATTTT
>TRBJ2-7|TRBV11-2|.|.
CASSSNRDPISSYEQYF
TGTGCCAGCAGCTCCAACCGGGACCCGATCAGCTCCTACGAGCAGTACTTC
>TRBJ1-6|TRBV10-3|.|TRBD1
CAISEGDRGNSPLHF
TGTGCCATCAGTGAAGGGGACAGGGGGAATTCACCCCTCCACTTT
>TRBJ2-3|TRBV7-9|many|.
CASSLVLSRTDTQYF
TGTGCCAGCAGCTTAGTCCTCTCCCGCACAGATACGCAGTATTTT
>TRBJ2-5|TRBV6-1|.|.
CASSPKGAWETQYF
TGTGCCAGCAGCCCCAAAGGGGCCTGGGAGACCCAGTACTTC
>TRBJ2-4|TRBV20-1|.|TRBD1
CSARDTGGQNIQYF
TGCAGTGCTAGAGATACAGGGGGCCAAAACATTCAGTACTTC
>TRBJ1-2|TRBV19|.|.
CASSPSGGLRTSYTF
TGTGCCAGTAGCCCCAGCGGGGGACTCCGGACCAGCTACACCTTC
>TRBJ2-1|TRBV7-3|many|TRBD2
CASSDSATSVGEQFF
TGTGCCAGCAGCGACTCAGCTACTAGCGTCGGTGAGCAGTTCTTC
>TRBJ1-1|TRBV4-3|.|TRBD1
CASSPGTGLPPAAFF
TGCGCCAGCAGCCCGGGGACAGGGTTGCCCCCTGCAGCTTTCTTT
>TRBJ2-2|TRBV29-1|.|.
CSVESGTSLGELFF
TGCAGCGTTGAATCTGGGACTTCTTTAGGGGAGCTGTTTTTT
>TRBJ2-7|TRBV27|.|TRBD1
CASRPIPRDRGLYEQYF
TGTGCCAGCAGGCCTATCCCCCGGGACAGGGGGCTGTACGAGCAGTACTTC
>TRBJ2-1|TRBV5-6|many|TRBD2
CASSPGLAGSYNEQFF
TGTGCCAGCAGCCCAGGACTAGCGGGATCCTACAATGAGCAGTTCTTC